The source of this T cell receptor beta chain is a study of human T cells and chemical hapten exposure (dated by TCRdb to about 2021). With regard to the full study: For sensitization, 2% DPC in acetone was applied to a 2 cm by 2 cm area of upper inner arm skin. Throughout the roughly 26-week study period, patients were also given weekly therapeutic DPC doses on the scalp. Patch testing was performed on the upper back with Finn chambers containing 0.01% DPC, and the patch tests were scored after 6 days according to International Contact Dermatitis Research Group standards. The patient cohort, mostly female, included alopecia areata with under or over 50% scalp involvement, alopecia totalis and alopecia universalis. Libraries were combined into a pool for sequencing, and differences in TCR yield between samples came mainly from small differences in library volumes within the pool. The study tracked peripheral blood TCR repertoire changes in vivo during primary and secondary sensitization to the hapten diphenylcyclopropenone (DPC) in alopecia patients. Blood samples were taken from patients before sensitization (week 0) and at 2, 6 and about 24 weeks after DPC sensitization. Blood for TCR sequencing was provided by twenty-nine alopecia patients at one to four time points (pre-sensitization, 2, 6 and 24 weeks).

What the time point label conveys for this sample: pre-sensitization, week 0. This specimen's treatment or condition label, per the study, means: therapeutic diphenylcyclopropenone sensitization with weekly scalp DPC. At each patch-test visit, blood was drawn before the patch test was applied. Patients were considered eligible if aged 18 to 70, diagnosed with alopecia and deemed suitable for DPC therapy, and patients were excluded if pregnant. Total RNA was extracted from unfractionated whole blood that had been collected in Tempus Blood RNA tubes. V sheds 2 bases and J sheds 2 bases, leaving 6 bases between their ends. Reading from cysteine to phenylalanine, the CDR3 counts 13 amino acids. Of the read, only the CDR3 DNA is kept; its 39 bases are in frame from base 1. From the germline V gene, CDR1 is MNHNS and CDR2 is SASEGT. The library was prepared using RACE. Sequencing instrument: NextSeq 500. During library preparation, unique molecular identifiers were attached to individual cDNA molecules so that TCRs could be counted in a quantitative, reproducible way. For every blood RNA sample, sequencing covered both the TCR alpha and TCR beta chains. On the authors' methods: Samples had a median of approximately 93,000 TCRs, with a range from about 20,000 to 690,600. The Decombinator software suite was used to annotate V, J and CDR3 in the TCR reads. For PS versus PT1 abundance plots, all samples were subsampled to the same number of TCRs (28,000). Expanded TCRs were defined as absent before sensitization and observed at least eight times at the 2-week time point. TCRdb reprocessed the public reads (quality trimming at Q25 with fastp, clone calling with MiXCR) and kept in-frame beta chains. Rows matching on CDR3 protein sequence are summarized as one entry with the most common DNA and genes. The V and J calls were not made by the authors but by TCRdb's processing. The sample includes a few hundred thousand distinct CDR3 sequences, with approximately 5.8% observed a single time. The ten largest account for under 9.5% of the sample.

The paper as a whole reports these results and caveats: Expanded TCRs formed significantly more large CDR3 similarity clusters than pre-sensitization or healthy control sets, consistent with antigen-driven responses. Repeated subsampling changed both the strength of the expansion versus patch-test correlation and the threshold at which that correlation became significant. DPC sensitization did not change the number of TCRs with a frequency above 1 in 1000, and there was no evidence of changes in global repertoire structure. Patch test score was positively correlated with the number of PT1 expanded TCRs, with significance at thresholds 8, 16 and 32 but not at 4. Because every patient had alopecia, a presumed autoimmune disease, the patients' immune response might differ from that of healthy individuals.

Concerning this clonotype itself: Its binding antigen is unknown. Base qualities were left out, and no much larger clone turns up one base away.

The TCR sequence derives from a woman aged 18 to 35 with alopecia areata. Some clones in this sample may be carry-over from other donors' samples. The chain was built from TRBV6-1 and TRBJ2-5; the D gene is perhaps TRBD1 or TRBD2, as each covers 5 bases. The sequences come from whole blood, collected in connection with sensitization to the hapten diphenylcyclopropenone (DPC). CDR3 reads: CASSEWGQETQYF. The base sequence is TGTGCCAGCAGTGAATGGGGGCAAGAGACCCAGTACTTC.